Following are 23 T cell receptor beta chains from one sample sequenced in a study of graft-versus-host responses after intestinal transplantation. These TCRs' antigens remain unknown. Some clones are missing from TCRdb's copy, which holds only in-frame ones; the method was immunoSEQ multiplex PCR. The table includes roughly 50,000 clones, around 90% detected once. The sample was unstimulated CD4+ T cells sorted from spleen or lymph node cells, taken before transplant. The receptors originated from a human donor who was the organ donor for an intestinal transplant.

The gene calls are TRBV25-1 and TRBJ1-4; tentatively, D is TRBD1 (6 bases). Germline CDR1 MGHDK, CDR2 SYGVNS. The CDR3 runs 15 residues. V lost 2 bases and J lost 0, with 7 bases in between. The CDR3, as DNA: TGTGCCAGCAGTGAAAGACAGGCAACTAATGAAAAACTGTTTTTT. It codes for CASSERQATNEKLFF.

The chain combines TRBV6-5 with TRBJ2-2; D remains unclear. Germline V lookup: CDR1 MNHEY, CDR2 SVGAGI. V was shortened by 7 bases and J by 6 bases, with 18 bases between the two germline ends. The CDR3 has 15 residues. CDR3 bases: TGTGCCAGCACCCAAACCACCAGGACCTCCGGGGAGCTGTTTTTT. Amino acid sequence: CASTQTTRTSGELFF.

The gene calls are TRBV7-4 and TRBJ2-1, with D uncertain. The CDR3 consists of 15 residues. In germline, CDR1 is SGHVT, CDR2 SQSDAQ. The V and J ends lost 2 bases and 7 bases respectively, with 15 bases between them. CDR3 protein: CASSLSLGKQNEQFF. The CDR3 nucleotides read TGTGCCAGCAGCTTATCCCTGGGGAAACAAAATGAGCAGTTCTTC.

V and J are TRBV4-3 and TRBJ2-2; 12 nucleotides agree with TRBD2. J gave up 6 bases and V 1 base, and 3 bases lay outside the gene matches. From germline, CDR1 is LGHNA and CDR2 YSLEER. The CDR3 contains 16 residues. The DNA for the CDR3 is TGCGCCAGCAGCCAAGCTCCTAGCGGGAGGGCCGGGGAGCTGTTTTTT. This encodes CASSQAPSGRAGELFF.

This rearrangement joins TRBV15 to TRBJ2-3, with D hard to call. Germline values: CDR1 LNHNV, CDR2 YYDKDF (reference sequence). V shed 0 bases and J shed 0 bases, with 16 bases lying between them. The CDR3 consists of 18 residues. In DNA, the CDR3 is TGTGCCACCAGCAGAGAATTGGGGATAGCTGACAGCACAGATACGCAGTATTTT. This translates into CATSRELGIADSTDTQYF.

Comment on this clone: The sample has other DNA sequences that encode this CDR3 too. This chain links TRBV30 with TRBJ2-5, with D perhaps assigned TRBD1 or TRBD2 (5 bases each). Germline V gene lookup returns CDR1 GTSNPN and CDR2 SVGIG (reference sequence). CDR3 length: 13 residues. Trimming took 0 bases from V and 5 from J, leaving 10 bases between them. The CDR3, as DNA: TGTGCCTGGAGTGTACGGGGCAGGGAGACCCAGTACTTC. Amino acid sequence: CAWSVRGRETQYF.

The rearrangement joins TRBV7-2 to TRBJ2-7, with 9 positions matching TRBD2. The trim removed 2 bases at V and 0 bases at J, leaving 5 bases unmatched. The CDR3 is made up of 16 amino acids. Germline V gene sequence: CDR1 SGHTA, CDR2 FQGNSA. Written as DNA, the CDR3 is TGTGCCAGCAGCTTAAGGGCGGGAGGGAGCTCCTACGAGCAGTACTTC. Amino acids: CASSLRAGGSSYEQYF. The variable domain in full, completed from reference TRBV7-2 and TRBJ2-7, reads GAGVSQSPSNKVTEKGKDVELRCDPISGHTALYWYRQSLGQGLEFLIYFQGNSAPDKSGLPSDRFSAERTGGSVSTLTIQRTQQEDSAVYLCASSLRAGGSSYEQYFGPGTRLTVT.

The chain joins TRBV5-4 to TRBJ1-4; maybe TRBD1 (6 bases). This CDR3 is built from 14 residues. The V end lost 4 bases, the J end lost 1 base, and 8 bases lay between the germline ends. The germline gives CDR1 SGHNT, CDR2 YYREEE (reference sequence). The CDR3 here is CASSRGRTNEKLFF. CDR3 coding DNA: TGTGCCAGCAGCCGGGGGCGAACTAATGAAAAACTGTTTTTT.

The rearrangement links TRBV7-9 to TRBJ2-4, with D possibly matching TRBD1 (5 bases). Trimming stripped 0 bases from V and 5 bases from J, with 5 bases between. In germline, CDR1 is SEHNR, CDR2 FQNEAQ (reference sequence). This CDR3 is built from 13 residues. The CDR3 DNA follows: TGTGCCAGCAGCTTAGCGGGGCAAAACATTCAGTACTTC. Translating gives CASSLAGQNIQYF.

A single count supports this clone. This chain connects TRBV5-1 to TRBJ2-5, with D possibly matching TRBD1 (6 bases). The DNA end lines up better with TRBJ2-7; the J call may be wrong. CDR3 size: 15 residues. Germline values: CDR1 SGHRS, CDR2 YFSETQ. The CDR3 DNA reads as TGCGCCAGCAGCTTGGTAGGGGGATCAGGCGCCGAGCAGTACTTC. Encoded protein: CASSLVGGSGAEQYF.

V usage is TRBV4-2 and J usage is TRBJ2-7, with 12 bases identical to TRBD2. The CDR3 is 14 residues long. Germline assignment: CDR1 LGHNA and CDR2 YNFKEQ. J gave up 5 bases and V 2 bases, and 1 base lay outside the gene matches. The CDR3 spells CASSQRLAGDEQYF. CDR3 coding DNA: TGTGCCAGCAGCCAAAGACTAGCGGGAGACGAGCAGTACTTC.

For this clone: An end of the junction differs from the germline gene, which may be a read error. This rearrangement joins TRBV4-2 to TRBJ1-5; D possibly corresponds to TRBD1 (6 bases). The germline CDR1 and CDR2 sequences are LGHNA and YNFKEQ. The CDR3 covers 15 residues. In nucleotides, the CDR3 is TGTGCCGGCAGCCAAGACCCAGGGGTCGGTCAGCCCCAGCATTTT. It translates to CAGSQDPGVGQPQHF.

The chain has TRBV10-3 and TRBJ2-2, with a possible D match to TRBD2 (5 bases). Trimming stripped 8 bases from V and 1 base from J, with 8 bases between. CDR1 and CDR2 (germline): ENHRY, SYGVKD. The CDR3 covers 13 residues. The CDR3 loop is CAIPSGNTGELFF. As DNA, the CDR3 is TGTGCCATCCCCAGCGGGAACACCGGGGAGCTGTTTTTT.

This clone was seen more than once but under ten times. The chain recombines TRBV5-1 with TRBJ1-3, with TRBD1 matching 10 bases. The CDR3 contains 15 residues. The germline gives CDR1 SGHRS, CDR2 YFSETQ. Trimming took 4 bases from V and 2 from J; bases not matched to a gene: 3. The CDR3 sequence: CASSGGQGTGNTIYF. The DNA for the CDR3 is TGCGCCAGCAGCGGGGGACAGGGGACTGGAAACACCATATATTTT.

The chain combines TRBV21-1 with TRBJ2-2; the table names TRBD1, a call not compared with the DNA. TRBV21-1 is marked as a pseudogene. The CDR3 extends over 14 amino acids. The CDR3 nucleotides read TGTGCCAGCAGACAGGGGGCGAACACCGGGGAGCTGTTTTTT. Residues: CASRQGANTGELFF.

This sequence joins TRBV9 and TRBJ2-2, with a tentative D call TRBD2 (6 bases). This CDR3 comprises 15 residues. Germline V gene data show CDR1 as SGDLS and CDR2 as YYNGEE. The germline V and J ends were trimmed by 0 bases and 2 bases, with 8 bases remaining between them. The CDR3 is CASSVAAGNTGELFF. CDR3 nucleotides: TGTGCCAGCAGCGTAGCTGCGGGAAACACCGGGGAGCTGTTTTTT.

This chain connects TRBV6-1 to TRBJ2-7, with a weak D call TRBD1 (5 bases). The CDR3 has 12 amino acids. Per germline, CDR1 MNHNS and CDR2 SASEGT. V was shortened by 7 bases and J by 6 bases, with 13 bases between the two germline ends. The CDR3 loop reads CASTQGLAEQYF. The CDR3 DNA reads as TGTGCCAGCACCCAGGGATTGGCCGAGCAGTACTTC.

The chain links TRBV15 to TRBJ2-7; TRBD2 might be the D (6 bases). The germline V gene encodes CDR1 LNHNV and CDR2 YYDKDF (reference sequence). V was cut by 5 bases and J by 1 base, with 18 bases left in between. The CDR3 totals 16 residues. The CDR3 DNA reads TGTGCCACCAGCGCTTCTGGGGGGTACAATTCCTACGAGCAGTACTTC. It yields the protein CATSASGGYNSYEQYF.

The J gene is TRBJ2-2, the V gene TRBV19, with 8 bases identical to TRBD2. V lost 5 bases to trimming and J lost 1 base; unmatched junction nucleotides: 6. In germline, CDR1 is LNHDA, CDR2 SQIVND (reference sequence). The CDR3 is 16 amino acids. The CDR3 DNA sequence: TGTGCCAGTAGTCCCCCTAGCGGGCTGAACACCGGGGAGCTGTTTTTT. Translation: CASSPPSGLNTGELFF. The full variable domain, in which reference TRBV19 and TRBJ2-2 provide the parts outside the CDR3, is DGGITQSPKYLFRKEGQNVTLSCEQNLNHDAMYWYRQDPGQGLRLIYYSQIVNDFQKGDIAEGYSVSREKKESFPLTVTSAQKNPTAFYLCASSPPSGLNTGELFFGEGSRLTVL.

V is TRBV7-3 and J is TRBJ2-5, with D perhaps TRBD2 (6 bases). The V gene lost 5 bases and the J gene lost 3 bases, with 28 bases spanning the gap. The CDR3 is 19 residues long. Germline V lookup: CDR1 SGHTA, CDR2 FQGTGA. DNA of the CDR3: TGTGCCAGCAGCCCCCCGAGGGTGCGGGGAGATAGGTGGGAAGAGACCCAGTACTTC. Amino acid sequence: CASSPPRVRGDRWEETQYF.

V is TRBV7-2 and J is TRBJ1-2; D is undetermined. The CDR3 totals 14 residues. Germline loops: CDR1 SGHTA, CDR2 FQGNSA. Trimming left V 2 bases short and J 2 bases short, with 9 bases between. CDR3 nucleotide sequence: TGTGCCAGCAGCTTAAGTCGAACCAACTATGGCTACACCTTC. This gives the protein CASSLSRTNYGYTF.

This chain connects TRBV6-6 to TRBJ2-7; D is perhaps TRBD1 (6 bases). V shed 5 bases and J shed 5 bases, with 10 bases lying between them. Germline V lookup: CDR1 MNHNY, CDR2 SVGAGI (reference sequence). The CDR3 sequence is 12 residues long. Here the CDR3 reads CASSNTGNEQYF. In nucleotides, the CDR3 is TGTGCCAGCAGTAATACAGGGAACGAGCAGTACTTC.

The V gene is TRBV4-1, the J gene TRBJ2-2; TRBD1 or TRBD2 may be the D gene (6 bases each). V was cut by 0 bases and J by 6 bases, with 11 bases left in between. Germline CDR1 MGHRA, CDR2 YSYEKL. The CDR3 totals 15 residues. The CDR3 coding sequence is TGCGCCAGCAGCCAAGATAGGGGGGCCGCCGGGGAGCTGTTTTTT. Its translation is CASSQDRGAAGELFF.